The source of this TCR beta chain is a study of identical twins (dated by TCRdb to 2016 to 2017). Context from the whole study: To test whether fetal clonotypes persist, the study used deep sequencing on TCR alpha and beta repertoires from monozygotic twins, unrelated adults of various ages, and cord blood. Replicate twin experiments were performed at different times using different library preparation protocols to rule out contamination. General study outcomes and caveats: In beta out-of-frame sequences, excess twin sharing was weaker, because having fewer shared sequences lowered the signal-to-noise ratio. Fewer insertions were carried by abundant cord blood beta clonotypes, a similar but weaker trend appeared in young adult naive repertoires, and no such trend appeared in memory repertoires. Out-of-frame TCR alpha sharing in monozygotic twins was systematically underestimated by recombination models, whereas sharing between unrelated individuals was in agreement with the recombination models. Because the same donors could not be followed over many years, the conclusions depended on cross-sectional statistical analysis. Invariant T cells such as MAIT and iNKT could partly confound zero-insertion analyses, though diverse VJ usage argued against this for most clonotypes. Compared with coincidental sharing between unrelated individuals, an excess of low generation-probability sequences was observed among out-of-frame TCR alpha sequences shared between twins.

The library was prepared using 5' RACE. The sequencer was an Illumina HiSeq 2000. A universal primer binding site was added through template switching, and the final cDNA carried a unique molecular identifier so that TCR cDNA molecules could be counted accurately. First-strand cDNA for TCR alpha and beta chains was synthesized from specific primers in the conserved constant-segment region. To control for contamination, every cDNA library carried two barcodes: a SMART-Mk sample barcode plus Illumina barcodes. TruSeq adapter sequences and Illumina sample barcodes were added in two successive PCR steps. The Illumina HiSeq platform was used with custom primers to sequence TCR alpha and beta cDNA libraries. The authors processed their data as follows. MiGEC processed the raw reads to extract unique molecular identifiers, while MiXCR was used to determine the CDR3 positions. Recombination models were inferred per individual with the repgenHMM and IGoR tools using an EM algorithm. The tcR package in R was used for shared clonotype analysis, with sharing normalized by the product of cloneset sizes. Out-of-frame nonproductive sequences were analyzed to study raw recombination free of thymic and clonal selection effects. Starting from the raw public reads, TCRdb applied fastp trimming at Q25, assembled clones with MiXCR and retained in-frame beta chains. Each record represents a unique CDR3 protein, reported with the most common genes and DNA among its rows. The V and J calls were not made by the authors but by TCRdb's processing. The sample profile shows about 890,000 distinct CDR3 sequences; roughly an eighth of them were found once. Of the sample, roughly 1.5% is held by the ten largest clones.

Every donor in the study was a healthy Caucasian. Three pairs of female monozygotic twins, all aged about 18 to 30 years, made up the twin cohort. Peripheral blood mononuclear cells were used as the source from which RNA for TCR libraries was isolated. This clonotype was observed a few times. Its antigen is not yet known. There are no base qualities to consult, and no much larger clone falls within one base. V and J are trimmed by 8 bases and 4 bases, and the gene matches miss 1 base of the junction. CDR1 and CDR2 are drawn from the germline V gene: KGHDR, SFDVKD. Including cysteine and phenylalanine, the CDR3 has 12 amino acids. Just the 36-base CDR3 DNA is kept, in frame starting at base 1. These same data were also listed under a study on yellow fever vaccine responses in identical twins. As noted in the second study: According to the authors, the vaccine-induced T cell response in identical twins seemed to be partly convergent and partly specific to each individual. In the study, vaccine-responding T cell clones were precisely tracked in identical twins.

Sequencing was carried out using PBMCs. The clonotype was recovered from a woman between 18 and 30 years old in good health. This sequence uses TRBV24-1 and TRBJ2-1; a stretch of 7 junction bases matches TRBD1. The DNA sequence is given as TGTGCCACCAAGGGGGCGTACAATGAGCAGTTCTTC. Its amino acids are CATKGAYNEQFF.